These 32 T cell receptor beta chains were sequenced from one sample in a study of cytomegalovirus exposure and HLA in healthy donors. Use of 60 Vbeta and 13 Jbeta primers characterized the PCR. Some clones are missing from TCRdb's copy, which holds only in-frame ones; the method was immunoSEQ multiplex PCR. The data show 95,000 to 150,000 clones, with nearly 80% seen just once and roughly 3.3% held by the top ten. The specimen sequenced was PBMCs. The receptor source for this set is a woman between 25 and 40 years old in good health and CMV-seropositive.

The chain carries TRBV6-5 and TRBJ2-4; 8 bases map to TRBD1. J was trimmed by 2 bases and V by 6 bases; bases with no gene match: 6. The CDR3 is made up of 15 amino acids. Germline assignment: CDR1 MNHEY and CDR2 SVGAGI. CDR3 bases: TGTGCCAGCAGCCAGGGGGCTTTATCCAAAAACATTCAGTACTTC. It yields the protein CASSQGALSKNIQYF.

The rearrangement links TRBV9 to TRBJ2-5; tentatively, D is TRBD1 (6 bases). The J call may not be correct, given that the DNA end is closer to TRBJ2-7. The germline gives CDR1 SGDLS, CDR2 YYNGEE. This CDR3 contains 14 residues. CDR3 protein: CASSRDTEAYEQYF. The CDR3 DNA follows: TGTGCCAGCAGCCGGGACACCGAAGCCTACGAGCAGTACTTC.

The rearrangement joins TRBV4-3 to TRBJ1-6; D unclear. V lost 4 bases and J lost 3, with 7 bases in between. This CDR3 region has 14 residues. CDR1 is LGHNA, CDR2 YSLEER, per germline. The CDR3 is CASSPDNYNSPLHF. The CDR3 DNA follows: TGCGCCAGCAGCCCAGACAACTATAATTCACCCCTCCACTTT.

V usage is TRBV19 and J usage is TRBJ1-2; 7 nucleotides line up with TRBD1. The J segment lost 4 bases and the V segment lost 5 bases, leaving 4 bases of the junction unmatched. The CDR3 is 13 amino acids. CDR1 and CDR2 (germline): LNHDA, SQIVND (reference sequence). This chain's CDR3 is CASSRQGGYGYTF. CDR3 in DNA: TGTGCCAGTAGTCGACAGGGAGGCTATGGCTACACCTTC.

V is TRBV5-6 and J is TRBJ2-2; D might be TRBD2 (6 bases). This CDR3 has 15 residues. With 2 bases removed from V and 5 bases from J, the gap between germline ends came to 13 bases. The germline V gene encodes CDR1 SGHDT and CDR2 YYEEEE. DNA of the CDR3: TGTGCCAGCAGCTTAGGGCTACGGGGGACCGGGGAGCTGTTTTTT. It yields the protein CASSLGLRGTGELFF. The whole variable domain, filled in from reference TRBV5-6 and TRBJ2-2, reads DAGVTQSPTHLIKTRGQQVTLRCSPKSGHDTVSWYQQALGQGPQFIFQYYEEEERQRGNFPDRFSGHQFPNYSSELNVNALLLGDSALYLCASSLGLRGTGELFFGEGSRLTVL.

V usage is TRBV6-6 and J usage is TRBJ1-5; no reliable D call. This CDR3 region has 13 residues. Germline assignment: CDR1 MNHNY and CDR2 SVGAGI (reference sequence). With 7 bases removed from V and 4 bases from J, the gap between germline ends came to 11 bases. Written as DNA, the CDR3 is TGTGCCAGCACCCAACTTGCGAATCAGCCCCAGCATTTT. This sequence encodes CASTQLANQPQHF.

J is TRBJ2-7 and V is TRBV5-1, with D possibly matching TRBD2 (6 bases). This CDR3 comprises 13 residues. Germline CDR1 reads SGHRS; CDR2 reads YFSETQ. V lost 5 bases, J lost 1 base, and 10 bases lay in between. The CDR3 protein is CASRLGTSYEQYF. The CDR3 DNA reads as TGCGCCAGCAGGCTAGGGACTTCCTACGAGCAGTACTTC. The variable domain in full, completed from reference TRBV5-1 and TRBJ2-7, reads KAGVTQTPRYLIKTRGQQVTLSCSPISGHRSVSWYQQTPGQGLQFLFEYFSETQRNKGNFPGRFSGRQFSNSRSEMNVSTLELGDSALYLCASRLGTSYEQYFGPGTRLTVT.

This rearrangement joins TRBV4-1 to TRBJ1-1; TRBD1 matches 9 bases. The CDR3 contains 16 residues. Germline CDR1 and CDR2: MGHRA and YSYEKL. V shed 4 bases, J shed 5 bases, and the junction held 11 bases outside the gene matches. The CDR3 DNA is TGCGCCAGCAGCCTCGGGAGGGGACAGGGAAGTACTGAAGCTTTCTTT. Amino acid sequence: CASSLGRGQGSTEAFF.

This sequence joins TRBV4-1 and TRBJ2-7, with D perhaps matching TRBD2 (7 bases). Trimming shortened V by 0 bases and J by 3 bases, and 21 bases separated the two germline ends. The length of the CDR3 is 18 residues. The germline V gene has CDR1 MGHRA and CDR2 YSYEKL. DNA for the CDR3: TGCGCCAGCAGCCAAGAACCCCCGGGGAGGGGGGGGAACTACGAGCAGTACTTC. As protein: CASSQEPPGRGGNYEQYF.

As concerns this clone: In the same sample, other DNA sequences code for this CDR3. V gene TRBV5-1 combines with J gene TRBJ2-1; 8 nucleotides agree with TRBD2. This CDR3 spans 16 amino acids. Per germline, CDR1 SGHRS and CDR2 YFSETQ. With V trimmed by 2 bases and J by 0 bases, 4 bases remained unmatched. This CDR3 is CASSLAGASSYNEQFF. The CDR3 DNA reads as TGCGCCAGCAGCTTAGCGGGGGCCAGCTCCTACAATGAGCAGTTCTTC.

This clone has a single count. This CDR3 is CASSLAPDRGPSVDEQYF. CDR3 nucleotide sequence: TGTGCCAGCAGCTTAGCCCCGGACAGGGGGCCGTCTGTGGACGAGCAGTACTTC. This chain joins TRBV7-6 and TRBJ2-7, with 11 bases aligning to TRBD1. The V gene's germline CDR1 is SGHVS and CDR2 FNYEAQ. The junction had 12 bases not matched to a gene; V was cut back by 0 bases and J by 5 bases. The CDR3 is 18 amino acids.

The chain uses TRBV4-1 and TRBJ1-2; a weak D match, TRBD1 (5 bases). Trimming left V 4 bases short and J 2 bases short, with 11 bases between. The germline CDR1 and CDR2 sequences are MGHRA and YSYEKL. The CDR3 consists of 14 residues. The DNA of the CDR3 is TGCGCCAGCAGCCGGGGGGGAAAGAACTATGGCTACACCTTC. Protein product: CASSRGGKNYGYTF.

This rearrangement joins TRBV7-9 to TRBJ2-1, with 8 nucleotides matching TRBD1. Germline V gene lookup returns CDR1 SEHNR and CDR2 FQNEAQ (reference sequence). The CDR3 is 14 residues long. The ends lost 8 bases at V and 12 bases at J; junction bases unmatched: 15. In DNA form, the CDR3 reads TGTGCCAGCCATGGAACTACCAGGGGGCGAAGGCAGTTCTTC. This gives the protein CASHGTTRGRRQFF.

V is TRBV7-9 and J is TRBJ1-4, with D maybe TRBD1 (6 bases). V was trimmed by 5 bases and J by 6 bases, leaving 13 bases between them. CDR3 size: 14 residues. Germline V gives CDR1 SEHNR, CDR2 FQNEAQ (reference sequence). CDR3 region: CASSPGAGDEKLFF. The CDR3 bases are TGTGCCAGCAGCCCCGGGGCAGGGGATGAAAAACTGTTTTTT.

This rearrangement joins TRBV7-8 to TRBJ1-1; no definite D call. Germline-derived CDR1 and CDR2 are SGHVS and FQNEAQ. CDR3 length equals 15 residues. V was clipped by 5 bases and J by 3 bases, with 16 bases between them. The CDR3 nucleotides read TGTGCCAGCAGCAGAGAAATAGGGAGCCACACTGAAGCTTTCTTT. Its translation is CASSREIGSHTEAFF. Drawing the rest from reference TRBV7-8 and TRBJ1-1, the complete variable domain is GAGVSQSPRYKVAKRGQDVALRCDPISGHVSLFWYQQALGQGPEFLTYFQNEAQLDKSGLPSDRFFAERPEGSVSTLKIQRTQQEDSAVYLCASSREIGSHTEAFFGQGTRLTVV.

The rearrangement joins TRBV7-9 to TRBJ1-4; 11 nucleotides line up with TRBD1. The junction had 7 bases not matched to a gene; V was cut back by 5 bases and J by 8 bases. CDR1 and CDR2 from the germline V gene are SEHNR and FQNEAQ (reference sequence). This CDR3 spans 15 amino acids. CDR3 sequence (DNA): TGTGCCAGCAGCCCTGGACAGGGGGCGAGAGAAAAACTGTTTTTT. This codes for CASSPGQGAREKLFF.

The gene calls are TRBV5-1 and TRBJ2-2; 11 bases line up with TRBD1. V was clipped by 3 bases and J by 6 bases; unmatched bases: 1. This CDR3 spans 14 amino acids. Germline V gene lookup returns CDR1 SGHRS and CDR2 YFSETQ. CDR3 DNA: TGCGCCAGCAGCTGGACAGGGGGCCCCGGGGAGCTGTTTTTT. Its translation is CASSWTGGPGELFF.

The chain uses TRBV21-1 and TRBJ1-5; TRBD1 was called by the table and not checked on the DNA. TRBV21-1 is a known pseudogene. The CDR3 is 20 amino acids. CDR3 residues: CASSKEATVMGHNSNQPQHF. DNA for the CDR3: TGTGCCAGCAGCAAAGAGGCCACGGTGATGGGCCATAATAGCAATCAGCCCCAGCATTTT.

The CDR3 reads CASSSQTGGVGELFF. The DNA of the CDR3 is TGTGCCAGCAGCTCCCAGACAGGGGGCGTCGGGGAGCTGTTTTTT. The chain employs TRBV28 and TRBJ2-2; 10 positions agree with TRBD1. Germline lookup yields CDR1 MDHEN and CDR2 SYDVKM. CDR3 length: 15 amino acids. With V trimmed by 6 bases and J by 7 bases, 8 bases remained unmatched.

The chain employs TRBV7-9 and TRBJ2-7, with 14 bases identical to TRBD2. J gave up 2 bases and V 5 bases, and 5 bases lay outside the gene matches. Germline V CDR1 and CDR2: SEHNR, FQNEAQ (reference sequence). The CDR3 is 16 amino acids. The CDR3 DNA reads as TGTGCCAGCAGCCCAGGGACTAGCGGGGGAACCTACGAGCAGTACTTC. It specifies CASSPGTSGGTYEQYF.

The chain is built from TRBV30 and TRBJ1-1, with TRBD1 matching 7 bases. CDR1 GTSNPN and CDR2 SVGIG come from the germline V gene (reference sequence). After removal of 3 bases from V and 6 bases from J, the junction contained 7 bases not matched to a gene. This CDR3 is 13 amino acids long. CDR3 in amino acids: CAWSVTGAPEAFF. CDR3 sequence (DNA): TGTGCCTGGAGCGTTACAGGGGCCCCTGAAGCTTTCTTT.

The CDR3 here is CASSMTLRAGLYAEAFF. CDR3 sequence (DNA): TGTGCCAGTAGTATGACCCTCCGGGCAGGGCTCTACGCTGAAGCTTTCTTT. The rearrangement uses TRBV19 and TRBJ1-1, with D possibly matching TRBD1 (5 bases). Looked up from germline, CDR1 is LNHDA and CDR2 is SQIVND (reference sequence). The CDR3 covers 17 residues. The V and J ends lost 3 bases and 6 bases respectively, with 23 bases between them.

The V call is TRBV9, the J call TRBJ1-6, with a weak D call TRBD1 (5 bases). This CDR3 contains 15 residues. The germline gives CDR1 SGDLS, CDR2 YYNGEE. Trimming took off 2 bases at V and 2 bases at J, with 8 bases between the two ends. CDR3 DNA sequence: TGTGCCAGCAGCGTCCAGGGTACCTATAATTCACCCCTCCACTTT. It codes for CASSVQGTYNSPLHF.

In nucleotides, the CDR3 is TGTGCCACCCGTTTACGCCCGGGAGGTTTGTACGAGCAGTACTTC. It specifies CATRLRPGGLYEQYF. This rearrangement joins TRBV28 to TRBJ2-5; 7 bases align to TRBD2. The J call is doubtful: the DNA matches TRBJ2-7 better. CDR3 length equals 15 residues. CDR1 MDHEN and CDR2 SYDVKM come from the germline V gene.

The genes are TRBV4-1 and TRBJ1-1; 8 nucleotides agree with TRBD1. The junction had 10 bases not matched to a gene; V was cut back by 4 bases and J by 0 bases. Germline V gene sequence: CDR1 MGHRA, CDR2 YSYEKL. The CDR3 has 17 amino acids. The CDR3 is CASSPRTGRGMNTEAFF. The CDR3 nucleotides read TGCGCCAGCAGCCCCCGGACAGGGAGGGGCATGAACACTGAAGCTTTCTTT.

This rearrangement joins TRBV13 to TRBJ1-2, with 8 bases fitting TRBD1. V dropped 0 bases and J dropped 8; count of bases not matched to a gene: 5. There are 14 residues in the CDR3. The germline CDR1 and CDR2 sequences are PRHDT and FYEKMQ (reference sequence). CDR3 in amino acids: CASSLGRTGRGYTF. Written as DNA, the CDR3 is TGTGCCAGCAGCTTAGGCCGGACAGGGCGCGGCTACACCTTC.

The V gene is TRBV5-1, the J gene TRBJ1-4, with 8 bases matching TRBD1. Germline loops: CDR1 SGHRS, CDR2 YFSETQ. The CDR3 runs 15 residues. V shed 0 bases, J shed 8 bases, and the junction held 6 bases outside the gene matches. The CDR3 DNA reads TGCGCCAGCAGCTTGGTAGCAGGGGGCGACGAAAAACTGTTTTTT. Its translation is CASSLVAGGDEKLFF.

DNA for the CDR3: TGTGCCAGCAGCCAAGAGGGGGGAACCAGCGTCTACGAGCAGTACTTC. This translates into CASSQEGGTSVYEQYF. The chain recombines TRBV4-2 with TRBJ2-7, with a weak D call TRBD2 (6 bases). Trimming cost V 0 bases and J 3 bases, with 15 bases left between them. Germline V gene data show CDR1 as LGHNA and CDR2 as YNFKEQ. This CDR3 is built from 16 residues.

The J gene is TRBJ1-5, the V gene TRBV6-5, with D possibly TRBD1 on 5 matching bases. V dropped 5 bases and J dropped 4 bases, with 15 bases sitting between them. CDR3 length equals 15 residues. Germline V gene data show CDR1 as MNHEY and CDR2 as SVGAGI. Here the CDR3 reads CASSLSWGVNQPQHF. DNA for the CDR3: TGTGCCAGCAGTCTGTCCTGGGGGGTTAATCAGCCCCAGCATTTT.

CDR3 nucleotide sequence: TGTGCCAGCAGCTTAGGTTCGGGACACCTAATGTACGAGCAGTACTTC. Translating gives CASSLGSGHLMYEQYF. The V gene is TRBV7-6, the J gene TRBJ2-5, with D perhaps TRBD1 (6 bases). The better agreement between TRBJ2-7 and the DNA end casts doubt on the J call. CDR1 SGHVS and CDR2 FNYEAQ come from the germline V gene. There are 16 residues in the CDR3.

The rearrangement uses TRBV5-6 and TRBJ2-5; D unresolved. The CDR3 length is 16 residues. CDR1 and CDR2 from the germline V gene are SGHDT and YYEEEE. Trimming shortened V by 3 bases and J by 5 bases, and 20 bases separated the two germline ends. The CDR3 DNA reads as TGTGCCAGCAGCTCCCCCCCGGGTCGCCCGGGTGAGACCCAGTACTTC. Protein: CASSSPPGRPGETQYF.

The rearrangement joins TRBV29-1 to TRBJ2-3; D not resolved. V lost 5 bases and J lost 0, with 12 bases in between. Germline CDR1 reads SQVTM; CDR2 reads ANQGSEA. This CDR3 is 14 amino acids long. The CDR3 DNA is TGCAGCGTTACCAGACTCTATAGCACAGATACGCAGTATTTT. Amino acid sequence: CSVTRLYSTDTQYF.